This record concerns one TCR beta chain sequence. CDR1 is MNHNS, CDR2 SASEGT, per germline. V lost 6 bases, J lost 8 bases, and 8 bases stayed unmatched. This CDR3 is 14 amino acids long. Using its own MiXCR run on the 5' RACE reads, TCRdb lists one record per CDR3 protein. The sample includes approximately 560,000 distinct CDR3 sequences, roughly 17% of them seen just once. These data are taken from a study of T-cell memory formation after mild COVID-19. As for the study in general: TCR clusters showed largely donor specificity.

The origin of this receptor is an adult woman who had mild COVID-19 (a few samples of this study predate the infection). Cell type and time point are not known. Specimen: PBMCs or a T cell subset sorted from them (not recorded which). V gene TRBV6-1 combines with J gene TRBJ1-1; 11 nucleotides align to TRBD1. The CDR3 loop reads CASSVRDRGKEAFF. CDR3 DNA: TGTGCCAGCAGCGTCAGGGACAGGGGGAAGGAAGCTTTCTTT.